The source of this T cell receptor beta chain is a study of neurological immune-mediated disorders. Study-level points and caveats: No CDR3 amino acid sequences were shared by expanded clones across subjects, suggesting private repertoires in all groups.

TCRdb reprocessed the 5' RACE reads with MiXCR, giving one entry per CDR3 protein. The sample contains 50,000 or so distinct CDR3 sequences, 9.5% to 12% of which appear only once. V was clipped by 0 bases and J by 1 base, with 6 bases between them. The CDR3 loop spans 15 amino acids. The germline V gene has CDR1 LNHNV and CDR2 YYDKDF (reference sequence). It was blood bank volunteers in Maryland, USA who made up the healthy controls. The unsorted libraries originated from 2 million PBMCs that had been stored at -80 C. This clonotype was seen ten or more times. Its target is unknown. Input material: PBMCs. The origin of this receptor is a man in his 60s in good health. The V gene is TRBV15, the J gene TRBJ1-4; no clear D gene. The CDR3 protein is CATSRDLGTNEKLFF. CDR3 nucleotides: TGTGCCACCAGCAGAGATTTGGGAACTAATGAAAAACTGTTTTTT.